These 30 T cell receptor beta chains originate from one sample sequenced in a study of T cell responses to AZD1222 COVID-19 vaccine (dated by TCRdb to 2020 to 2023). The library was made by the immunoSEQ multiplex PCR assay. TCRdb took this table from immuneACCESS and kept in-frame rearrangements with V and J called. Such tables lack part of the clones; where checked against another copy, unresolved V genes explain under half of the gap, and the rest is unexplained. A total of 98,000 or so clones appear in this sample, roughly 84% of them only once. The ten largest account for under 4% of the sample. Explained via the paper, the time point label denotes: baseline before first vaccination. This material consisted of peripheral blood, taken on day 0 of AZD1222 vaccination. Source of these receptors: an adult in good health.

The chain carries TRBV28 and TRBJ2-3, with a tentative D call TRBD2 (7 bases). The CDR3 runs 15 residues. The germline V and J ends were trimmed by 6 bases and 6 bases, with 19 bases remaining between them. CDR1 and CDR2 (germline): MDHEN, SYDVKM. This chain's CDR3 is CASRTPSGGSDTQYF. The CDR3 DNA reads TGTGCCAGCAGAACCCCGTCGGGGGGCTCGGATACGCAGTATTTT.

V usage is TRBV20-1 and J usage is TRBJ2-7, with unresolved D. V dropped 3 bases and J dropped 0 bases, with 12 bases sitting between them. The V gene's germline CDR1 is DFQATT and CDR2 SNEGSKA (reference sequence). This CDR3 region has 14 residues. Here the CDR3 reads CSASVGMGSYEQYF. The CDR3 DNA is TGCAGTGCTAGTGTAGGGATGGGCTCCTACGAGCAGTACTTC.

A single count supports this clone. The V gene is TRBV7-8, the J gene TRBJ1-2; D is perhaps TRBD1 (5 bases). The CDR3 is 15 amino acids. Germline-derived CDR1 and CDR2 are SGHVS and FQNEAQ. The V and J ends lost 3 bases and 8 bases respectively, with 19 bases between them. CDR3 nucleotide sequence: TGTGCCAGCAGCTTGAGAAGGGACCCAGGCAGAGGCTACACCTTC. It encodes CASSLRRDPGRGYTF.

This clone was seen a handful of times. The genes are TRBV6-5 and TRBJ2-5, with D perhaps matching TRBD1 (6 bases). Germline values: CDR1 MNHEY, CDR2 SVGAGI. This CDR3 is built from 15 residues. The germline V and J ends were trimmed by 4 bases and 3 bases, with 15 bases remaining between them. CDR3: CASSSTAGTKETQYF. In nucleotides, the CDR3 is TGTGCCAGCAGTTCCACCGCCGGGACAAAAGAGACCCAGTACTTC.

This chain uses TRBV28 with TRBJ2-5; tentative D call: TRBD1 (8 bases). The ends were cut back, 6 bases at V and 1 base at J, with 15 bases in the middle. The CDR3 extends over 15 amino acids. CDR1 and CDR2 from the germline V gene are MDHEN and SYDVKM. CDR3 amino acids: CASRDRGGGQETQYF. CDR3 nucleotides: TGTGCCAGCAGAGACAGGGGCGGGGGCCAAGAGACCCAGTACTTC.

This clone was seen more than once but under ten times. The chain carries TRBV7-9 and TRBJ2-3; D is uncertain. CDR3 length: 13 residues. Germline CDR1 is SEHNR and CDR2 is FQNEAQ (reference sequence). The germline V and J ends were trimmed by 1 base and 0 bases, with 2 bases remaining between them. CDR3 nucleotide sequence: TGTGCCAGCAGCTTAGGTAGCACAGATACGCAGTATTTT. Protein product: CASSLGSTDTQYF.

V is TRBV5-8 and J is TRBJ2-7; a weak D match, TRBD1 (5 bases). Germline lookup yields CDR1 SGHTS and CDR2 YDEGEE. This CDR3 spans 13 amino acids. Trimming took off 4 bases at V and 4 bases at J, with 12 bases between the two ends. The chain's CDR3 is CASSDAGWYEQYF. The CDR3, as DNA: TGTGCCAGCAGCGACGCAGGGTGGTACGAGCAGTACTTC.

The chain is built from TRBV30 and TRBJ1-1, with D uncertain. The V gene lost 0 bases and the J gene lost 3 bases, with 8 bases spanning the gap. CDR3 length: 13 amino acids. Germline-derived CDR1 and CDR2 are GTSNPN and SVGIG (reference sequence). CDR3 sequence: CAWSVQSDTEAFF. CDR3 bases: TGTGCCTGGAGTGTACAGTCAGACACTGAAGCTTTCTTT.

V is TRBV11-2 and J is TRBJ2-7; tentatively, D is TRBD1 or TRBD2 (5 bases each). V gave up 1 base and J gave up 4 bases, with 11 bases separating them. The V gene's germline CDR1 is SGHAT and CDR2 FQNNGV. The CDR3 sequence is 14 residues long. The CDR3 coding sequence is TGTGCCAGCAGCTTAGGGGACGGCGCGTACGAGCAGTACTTC. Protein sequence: CASSLGDGAYEQYF.

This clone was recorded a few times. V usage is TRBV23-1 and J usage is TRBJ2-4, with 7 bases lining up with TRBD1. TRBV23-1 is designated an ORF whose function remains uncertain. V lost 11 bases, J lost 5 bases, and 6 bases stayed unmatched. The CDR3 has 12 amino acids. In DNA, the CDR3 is TGCGCCGGCCCTGGACAGGAAAACATTCAGTACTTC. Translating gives CAGPGQENIQYF.

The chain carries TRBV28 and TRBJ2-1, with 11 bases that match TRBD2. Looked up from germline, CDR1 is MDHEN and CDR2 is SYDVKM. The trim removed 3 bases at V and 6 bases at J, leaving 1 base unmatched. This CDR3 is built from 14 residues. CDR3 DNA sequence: TGTGCCAGCAGTTTCACTAGCGGGGGCAATGAGCAGTTCTTC. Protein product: CASSFTSGGNEQFF.

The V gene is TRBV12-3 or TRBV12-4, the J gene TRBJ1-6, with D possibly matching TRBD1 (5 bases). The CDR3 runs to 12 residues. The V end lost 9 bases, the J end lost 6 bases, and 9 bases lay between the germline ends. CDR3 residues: CASGRANSPLHF. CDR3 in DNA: TGTGCCAGTGGCAGGGCTAATTCACCCCTCCACTTT.

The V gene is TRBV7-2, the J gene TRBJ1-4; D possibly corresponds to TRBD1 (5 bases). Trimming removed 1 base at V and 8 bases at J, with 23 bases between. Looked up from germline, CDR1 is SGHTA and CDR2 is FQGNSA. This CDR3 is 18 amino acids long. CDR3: CASSLGTRLGRVEEKLFF. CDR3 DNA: TGTGCCAGCAGCTTAGGGACCCGATTAGGCAGGGTAGAAGAAAAACTGTTTTTT.

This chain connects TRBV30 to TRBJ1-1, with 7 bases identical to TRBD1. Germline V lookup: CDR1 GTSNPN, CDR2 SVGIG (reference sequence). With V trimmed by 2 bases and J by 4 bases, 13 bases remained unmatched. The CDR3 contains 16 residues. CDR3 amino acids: CAWSHRGWYGSTEAFF. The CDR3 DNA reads TGTGCCTGGAGTCACAGGGGATGGTATGGAAGCACTGAAGCTTTCTTT.

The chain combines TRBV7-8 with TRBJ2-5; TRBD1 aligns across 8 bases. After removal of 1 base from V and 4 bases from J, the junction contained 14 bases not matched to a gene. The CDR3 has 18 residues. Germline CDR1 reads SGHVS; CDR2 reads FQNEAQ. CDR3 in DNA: TGTGCCAGCAGCTTAGGAGTCGGAACAGGGGGGCCGCGAGAGACCCAGTACTTC. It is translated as CASSLGVGTGGPRETQYF.

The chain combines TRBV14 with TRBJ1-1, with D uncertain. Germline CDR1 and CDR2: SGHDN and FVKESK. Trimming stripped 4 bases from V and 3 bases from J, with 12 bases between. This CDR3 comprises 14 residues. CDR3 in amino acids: CASSRFDSYTEAFF. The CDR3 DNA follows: TGTGCCAGCAGCCGGTTCGACTCCTACACTGAAGCTTTCTTT.

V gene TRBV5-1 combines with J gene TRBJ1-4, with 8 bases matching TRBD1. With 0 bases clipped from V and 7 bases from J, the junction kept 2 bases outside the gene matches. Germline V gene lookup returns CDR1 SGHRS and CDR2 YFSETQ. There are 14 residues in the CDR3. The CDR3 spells CASSLGTGTEKLFF. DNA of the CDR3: TGCGCCAGCAGCTTGGGGACAGGGACTGAAAAACTGTTTTTT.

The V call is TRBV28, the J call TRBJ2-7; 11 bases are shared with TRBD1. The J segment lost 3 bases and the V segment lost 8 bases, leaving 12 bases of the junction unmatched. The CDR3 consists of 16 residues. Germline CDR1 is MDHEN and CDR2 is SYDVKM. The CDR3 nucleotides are TGTGCCAGCCCGCGATCCGGGACAGGGGGAAACTACGAGCAGTACTTC. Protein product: CASPRSGTGGNYEQYF. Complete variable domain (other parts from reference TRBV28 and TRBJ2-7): DVKVTQSSRYLVKRTGEKVFLECVQDMDHENMFWYRQDPGLGLRLIYFSYDVKMKEKGDIPEGYSVSREKKERFSLILESASTNQTSMYLCASPRSGTGGNYEQYFGPGTRLTVT.

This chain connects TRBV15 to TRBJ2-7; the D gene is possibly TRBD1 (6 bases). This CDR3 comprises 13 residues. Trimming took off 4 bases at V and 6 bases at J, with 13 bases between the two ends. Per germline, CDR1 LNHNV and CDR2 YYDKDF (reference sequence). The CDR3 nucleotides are TGTGCCACCAGCACTTCAGGGGTGGGCGAGCAGTACTTC. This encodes CATSTSGVGEQYF.

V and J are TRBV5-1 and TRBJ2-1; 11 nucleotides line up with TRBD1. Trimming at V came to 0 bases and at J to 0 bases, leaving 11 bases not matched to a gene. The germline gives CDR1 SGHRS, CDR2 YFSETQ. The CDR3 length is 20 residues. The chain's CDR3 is CASSLAGGQGALGSYNEQFF. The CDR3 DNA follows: TGCGCCAGCAGCTTGGCCGGAGGACAGGGGGCTTTGGGCTCCTACAATGAGCAGTTCTTC.

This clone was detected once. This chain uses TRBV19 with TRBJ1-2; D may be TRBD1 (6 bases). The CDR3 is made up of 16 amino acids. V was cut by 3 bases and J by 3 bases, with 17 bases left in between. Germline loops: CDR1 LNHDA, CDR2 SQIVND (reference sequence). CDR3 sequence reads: CASSIGEGQGHYGYTF. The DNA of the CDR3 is TGTGCCAGTAGTATTGGAGAGGGTCAGGGGCACTATGGCTACACCTTC.

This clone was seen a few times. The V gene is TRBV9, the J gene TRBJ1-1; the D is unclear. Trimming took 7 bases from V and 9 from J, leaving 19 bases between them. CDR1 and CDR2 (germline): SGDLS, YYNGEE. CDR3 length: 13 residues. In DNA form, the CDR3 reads TGTGCCAGCGGCGCGGGAAATCGGAATCAAGCTTTCTTT. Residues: CASGAGNRNQAFF.

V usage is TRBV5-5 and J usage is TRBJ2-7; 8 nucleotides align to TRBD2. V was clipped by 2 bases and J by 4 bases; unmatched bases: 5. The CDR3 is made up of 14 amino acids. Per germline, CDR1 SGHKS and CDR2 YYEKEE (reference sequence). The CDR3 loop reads CASSFSGEAYEQYF. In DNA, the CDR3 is TGTGCCAGCAGCTTTAGCGGGGAGGCTTACGAGCAGTACTTC.

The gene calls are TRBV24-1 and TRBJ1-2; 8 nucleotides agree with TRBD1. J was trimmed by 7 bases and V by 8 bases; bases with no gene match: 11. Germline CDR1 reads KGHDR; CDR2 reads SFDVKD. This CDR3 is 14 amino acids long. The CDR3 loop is CATIGQGRLCGYTF. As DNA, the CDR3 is TGTGCCACCATCGGACAGGGTCGGCTTTGTGGCTACACCTTC.

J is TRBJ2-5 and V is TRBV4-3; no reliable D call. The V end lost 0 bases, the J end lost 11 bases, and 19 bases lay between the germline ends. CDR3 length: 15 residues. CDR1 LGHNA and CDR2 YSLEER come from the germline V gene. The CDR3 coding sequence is TGCGCCAGCAGCCAAGATCCAGAGGATCCCCCCGCTCAGTACTTC. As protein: CASSQDPEDPPAQYF.

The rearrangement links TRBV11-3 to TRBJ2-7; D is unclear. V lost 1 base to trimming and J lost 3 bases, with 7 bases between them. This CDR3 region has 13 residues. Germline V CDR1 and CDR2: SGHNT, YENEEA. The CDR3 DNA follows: TGTGCCAGCAGCTTAGGGGGTAGCTACGAGCAGTACTTC. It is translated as CASSLGGSYEQYF.

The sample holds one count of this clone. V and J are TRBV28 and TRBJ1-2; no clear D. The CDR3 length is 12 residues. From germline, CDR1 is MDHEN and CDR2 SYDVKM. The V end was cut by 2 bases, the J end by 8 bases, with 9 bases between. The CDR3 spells CASSLVSGGYTF. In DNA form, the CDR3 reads TGTGCCAGCAGTTTAGTCTCTGGGGGCTACACCTTC.

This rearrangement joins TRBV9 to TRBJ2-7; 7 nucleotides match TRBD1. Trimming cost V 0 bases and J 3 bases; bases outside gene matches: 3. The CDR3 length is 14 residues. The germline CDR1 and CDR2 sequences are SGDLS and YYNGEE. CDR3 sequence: CASSVGTGNYEQYF. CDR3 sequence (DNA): TGTGCCAGCAGCGTAGGGACAGGAAACTACGAGCAGTACTTC.

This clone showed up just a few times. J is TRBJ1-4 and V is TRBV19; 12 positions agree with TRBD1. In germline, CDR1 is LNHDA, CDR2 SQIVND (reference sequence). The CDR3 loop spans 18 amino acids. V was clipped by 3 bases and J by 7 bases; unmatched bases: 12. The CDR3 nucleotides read TGTGCCAGTAGTATTTCCCCCGGGACAGGGGGCGGCGGTGAAAAACTGTTTTTT. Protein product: CASSISPGTGGGGEKLFF. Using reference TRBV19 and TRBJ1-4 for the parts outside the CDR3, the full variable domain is DGGITQSPKYLFRKEGQNVTLSCEQNLNHDAMYWYRQDPGQGLRLIYYSQIVNDFQKGDIAEGYSVSREKKESFPLTVTSAQKNPTAFYLCASSISPGTGGGGEKLFFGSGTQLSVL.

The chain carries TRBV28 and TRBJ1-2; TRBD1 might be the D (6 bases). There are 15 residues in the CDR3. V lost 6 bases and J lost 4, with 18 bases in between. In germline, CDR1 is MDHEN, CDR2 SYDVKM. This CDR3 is CASRRLQGRGYGYTF. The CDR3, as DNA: TGTGCCAGCAGGCGCCTACAGGGACGTGGCTATGGCTACACCTTC.